This TCR beta chain was observed in a study of tumor and adjacent non-tumor tissue in lung cancer. Regarding the study as a whole: Compared with tumor, normal lung showed significantly lower TCR diversity. Normal lung showed higher cumulative top 100 clone frequency than tumor. Tumor TCR diversity, when higher, was linked to shorter survival.

Turning to this clonotype: Its antigen is undetermined.

The template was RNA from unsorted bulk tissue. The library came from three nested PCR rounds adapted from ARM-PCR protocols. TCRdb recomputed calls from the multiplex PCR reads with MiXCR, one row per CDR3 protein. This sample has 120,000 or so distinct CDR3 sequences, with 66% found just once. V lost 4 bases, J lost 2 bases, and 9 bases stayed unmatched. Germline loops: CDR1 SGDLS, CDR2 YYNGEE. The CDR3 totals 16 residues. The chain joins TRBV9 to TRBJ2-5; TRBD2 aligns across 9 bases. The sample taken for sequencing was lung tumor tissue. The source is a man aged 25-45 years with non-small cell lung cancer. DNA of the CDR3: TGTGCCAGCAGCAAGAAGGCTAGCGGGGTGCAAGAGACCCAGTACTTC. As protein: CASSKKASGVQETQYF.